Each of the 24 T cell receptor beta chains below was sequenced from the same sample in a study of blood T cell repertoires in COVID-19 (dated by TCRdb to 2020 to 2021). The library was obtained by the immunoSEQ multiplex PCR assay. The table was pulled from immuneACCESS by TCRdb, which kept in-frame rearrangements only. Such tables lose some clones; where checked, under half of the loss comes from unresolved V genes, and the rest has no known cause. In this sample the table shows 150,000 to 200,000 clones, almost 80% of which occur a single time. The top ten hold roughly a sixth of the sample. Sequencing was carried out using peripheral blood. The receptors here all came from a man between 60 and 75 years old with active or convalescent COVID-19.

This chain connects TRBV5-1 to TRBJ1-1, with D perhaps TRBD1 (5 bases). V lost 4 bases, J lost 8 bases, and 12 bases lay in between. Germline V gene data show CDR1 as SGHRS and CDR2 as YFSETQ. The CDR3 totals 12 residues. The CDR3 loop reads CASSLSQGEAFF. The CDR3 nucleotides are TGCGCCAGCAGCCTATCTCAGGGAGAAGCTTTCTTT.

The chain couples TRBV15 to TRBJ2-3, with D possibly being TRBD2 (6 bases). The CDR3 covers 18 residues. The germline gives CDR1 LNHNV, CDR2 YYDKDF (reference sequence). V was pared by 6 bases and J by 3 bases, with 25 bases between. CDR3 region: CATSTTLPTRGSTDTQYF. As DNA, the CDR3 is TGTGCCACCAGTACAACTCTCCCCACGCGGGGAAGTACAGATACGCAGTATTTT.

The genes are TRBV5-4 and TRBJ2-7; TRBD1 matches at 9 bases. CDR1 SGHNT and CDR2 YYREEE come from the germline V gene (reference sequence). The CDR3 extends over 16 amino acids. The junction had 8 bases not matched to a gene; V was cut back by 4 bases and J by 0 bases. The CDR3 loop is CASSDPGTGLSYEQYF. CDR3 DNA: TGTGCCAGCAGCGATCCCGGGACAGGGCTCTCCTACGAGCAGTACTTC.

This chain joins TRBV2 and TRBJ2-7; unclear D gene. The V and J ends lost 6 bases and 0 bases respectively, with 18 bases between them. CDR1 and CDR2 from the germline V gene are SNHLY and FYNNEI. CDR3 length: 16 residues. CDR3 bases: TGTGCCAGCAGCGCATTGGCAGGTCCGCTCTCCTACGAGCAGTACTTC. Its protein product is CASSALAGPLSYEQYF.

This clone was detected only a few times. Other DNA sequences in this specimen translate into the identical CDR3. The chain employs TRBV18 and TRBJ2-2, with TRBD1 as a possible D gene (6 bases). The V gene lost 2 bases and the J gene lost 2 bases, with 6 bases spanning the gap. CDR1 is KGHSH, CDR2 LQKENI, per germline. The CDR3 totals 14 residues. CDR3 DNA: TGTGCCAGCTCACCAGGGACAAACACCGGGGAGCTGTTTTTT. Its translation: CASSPGTNTGELFF.

V and J are TRBV21-1 and TRBJ2-5; TRBD1 was called by the table and not checked on the DNA. TRBV21-1 counts as a pseudogene. This CDR3 has 11 amino acids. The CDR3 loop reads CASSIVQFQYF. The CDR3 DNA is TGTGCCAGCAGCATCGTCCAGTTTCAGTACTTC.

This clone was detected a few times. This chain uses TRBV19 with TRBJ2-7; D not certain. V dropped 5 bases and J dropped 7 bases, with 18 bases sitting between them. From germline, CDR1 is LNHDA and CDR2 SQIVND (reference sequence). The CDR3 covers 14 residues. CDR3 bases: TGTGCCAGTAGTCCGACGTTGGCAGGCGAAGAGCAGTACTTC. Protein product: CASSPTLAGEEQYF. The entire variable domain, with the rest obtained from reference TRBV19 and TRBJ2-7, is as follows: DGGITQSPKYLFRKEGQNVTLSCEQNLNHDAMYWYRQDPGQGLRLIYYSQIVNDFQKGDIAEGYSVSREKKESFPLTVTSAQKNPTAFYLCASSPTLAGEEQYFGPGTRLTVT.

The V gene is TRBV7-8, the J gene TRBJ2-3, with 7 bases that match TRBD2. The CDR3 length is 15 residues. From germline, CDR1 is SGHVS and CDR2 FQNEAQ. The trim removed 0 bases at V and 6 bases at J, leaving 6 bases unmatched. The DNA for the CDR3 is TGTGCCAGCAGCTTAGCCCGACCGGGGGGTGATACGCAGTATTTT. It is translated as CASSLARPGGDTQYF.

The chain uses TRBV10-1 and TRBJ2-5; D remains ambiguous. Germline V lookup: CDR1 WNHNN, CDR2 SYGVQD (reference sequence). The V gene lost 8 bases and the J gene lost 8 bases, with 6 bases spanning the gap. CDR3 length equals 9 residues. CDR3 nucleotides: TGCGCCAGCTCAGGAACCCAGTACTTC. It codes for CASSGTQYF.

This clone was picked up one time. The chain couples TRBV29-1 to TRBJ1-1; D may be TRBD1 (6 bases). The CDR3 sequence is 16 residues long. Trimming pared 6 bases from V and 0 bases from J, leaving 20 bases between. Germline CDR1 reads SQVTM; CDR2 reads ANQGSEA. The CDR3 region has the DNA TGCAGCGTGAGGGGGTATGCAGGGACTATGAACACTGAAGCTTTCTTT. This sequence encodes CSVRGYAGTMNTEAFF.

V is TRBV6-5 and J is TRBJ2-1, with D unclear. Germline loops: CDR1 MNHEY, CDR2 SVGAGI. Trimming took off 7 bases at V and 0 bases at J, with 7 bases between the two ends. This CDR3 contains 13 residues. CDR3 amino acids: CASTPSSYNEQFF. The CDR3 nucleotides are TGTGCCAGCACCCCTAGCTCCTACAATGAGCAGTTCTTC.

CDR3 region: CASSSGGEAFF. The CDR3 region has the DNA TGTGCCAGCAGCTCAGGGGGTGAAGCTTTCTTT. This chain uses TRBV7-3 with TRBJ1-1; 7 positions match TRBD1. V lost 4 bases, J lost 7 bases, and 0 bases stayed unmatched. The germline V gene has CDR1 SGHTA and CDR2 FQGTGA. The CDR3 sequence is 11 residues long.

This chain connects TRBV7-2 to TRBJ2-1; D might be TRBD2 (5 bases). The ends were cut back, 0 bases at V and 9 bases at J, with 15 bases in the middle. CDR3 length equals 15 residues. Germline lookup yields CDR1 SGHTA and CDR2 FQGNSA. The CDR3 sequence: CASSLAGIDSGEQFF. DNA of the CDR3: TGTGCCAGCAGCTTAGCCGGGATCGACTCGGGTGAGCAGTTCTTC.

This clone was picked up one time. The rearrangement joins TRBV5-4 to TRBJ2-3; the D gene is possibly TRBD1 (6 bases). Trimming removed 6 bases at V and 6 bases at J, with 17 bases between. From germline, CDR1 is SGHNT and CDR2 YYREEE (reference sequence). The CDR3 is made up of 14 amino acids. The CDR3 here is CASMEQGLLDTQYF. For the CDR3, the DNA is TGTGCCAGCATGGAACAGGGCCTTTTGGATACGCAGTATTTT.

The DNA for the CDR3 is TGTGCCAGCAGCCCAGGGGGTTCACCCCTCCACTTT. It yields the protein CASSPGGSPLHF. This rearrangement joins TRBV5-5 to TRBJ1-6; 7 nucleotides agree with TRBD1. The junction had 1 base not matched to a gene; V was cut back by 4 bases and J by 9 bases. CDR3 size: 12 residues. Germline-derived CDR1 and CDR2 are SGHKS and YYEKEE (reference sequence).

V gene TRBV7-9 combines with J gene TRBJ2-3, with 8 bases matching TRBD2. Germline loops: CDR1 SEHNR, CDR2 FQNEAQ (reference sequence). The V and J ends lost 5 bases and 5 bases, in that order; junction bases with no gene match: 6. CDR3 length: 14 residues. In DNA form, the CDR3 reads TGTGCCAGCAGCCTCAGCGGGAGAAGAGATACGCAGTATTTT. Its protein product is CASSLSGRRDTQYF.

V usage is TRBV7-8 and J usage is TRBJ2-5; no clear D. V lost 5 bases and J 2 bases, leaving 3 bases between the germline ends. This CDR3 spans 11 amino acids. Germline values: CDR1 SGHVS, CDR2 FQNEAQ. CDR3 in amino acids: CASSIQETQYF. In DNA, the CDR3 is TGTGCCAGCAGCATACAAGAGACCCAGTACTTC. The full variable domain, with the rest looked up from reference TRBV7-8 and TRBJ2-5, is GAGVSQSPRYKVAKRGQDVALRCDPISGHVSLFWYQQALGQGPEFLTYFQNEAQLDKSGLPSDRFFAERPEGSVSTLKIQRTQQEDSAVYLCASSIQETQYFGPGTRLLVL.

This rearrangement joins TRBV5-1 to TRBJ2-1; TRBD1 matches at 9 bases. There are 14 residues in the CDR3. Unmatched junction bases numbered 4, after V lost 2 bases and J lost 7 bases. Germline CDR1 reads SGHRS; CDR2 reads YFSETQ. The CDR3 loop reads CASSFRDRVNEQFF. The CDR3 nucleotides are TGCGCCAGCAGCTTCCGGGACAGGGTGAATGAGCAGTTCTTC. The whole variable domain, filled in from reference TRBV5-1 and TRBJ2-1, reads KAGVTQTPRYLIKTRGQQVTLSCSPISGHRSVSWYQQTPGQGLQFLFEYFSETQRNKGNFPGRFSGRQFSNSRSEMNVSTLELGDSALYLCASSFRDRVNEQFFGPGTRLTVL.

The V gene is TRBV27, the J gene TRBJ2-7; D might be TRBD2 (6 bases). This CDR3 region has 11 residues. With 5 bases removed from V and 12 bases from J, the gap between germline ends came to 14 bases. Germline-derived CDR1 and CDR2 are MNHEY and SMNVEV (reference sequence). The DNA for the CDR3 is TGTGCCAGCAGTGAGGGGCGGGAATGGTACTTC. Its protein is CASSEGREWYF.

This clone was found a few times. CDR3 amino acids: CASSQDGAGVNTEAFF. The CDR3 coding sequence is TGTGCCAGCAGCCAAGATGGGGCAGGGGTGAACACTGAAGCTTTCTTT. The gene calls are TRBV3-1 (or the pseudogene TRBV3-2) and TRBJ1-1; D perhaps matches TRBD1 (6 bases). The CDR3 spans 16 residues. The V gene's germline CDR1 is LGHDT and CDR2 YNNKEL (reference sequence). V lost 0 bases to trimming and J lost 0 bases, with 11 bases between them.

This clone was observed a handful of times. The chain uses TRBV6-6 and TRBJ1-4; D unclear. CDR3 length: 13 amino acids. The V end was cut by 2 bases, the J end by 8 bases, with 9 bases between. Germline CDR1 is MNHNY and CDR2 is SVGAGI (reference sequence). The CDR3 region has the DNA TGTGCCAGCAGTTACAGGCCGGAGGAAAAACTGTTTTTT. Amino acid sequence: CASSYRPEEKLFF.

The chain links TRBV6-5 to TRBJ1-4; D unclear. Germline CDR1 and CDR2: MNHEY and SVGAGI. Trimming removed 8 bases at V and 5 bases at J, with 9 bases between. There are 12 residues in the CDR3. The CDR3 is CASSGGNEKLFF. The CDR3, as DNA: TGTGCCAGCTCCGGCGGGAATGAAAAACTGTTTTTT.

The chain employs TRBV9 and TRBJ2-7; 8 nucleotides agree with TRBD1. Trimming at V came to 4 bases and at J to 5 bases, leaving 8 bases not matched to a gene. The CDR3 consists of 14 residues. Germline V gives CDR1 SGDLS, CDR2 YYNGEE. Written as DNA, the CDR3 is TGTGCCAGCAGCCTTGGACAGGGTGTCCACGAGCAGTACTTC. Amino acids: CASSLGQGVHEQYF.

The V call is TRBV5-1, the J call TRBJ2-1; 7 bases are a match to TRBD1. Unmatched junction bases numbered 6, after V lost 4 bases and J lost 2 bases. This CDR3 comprises 15 residues. Germline loops: CDR1 SGHRS, CDR2 YFSETQ. The CDR3 bases are TGCGCCAGCAGCCAAAGCCAGGGGGCCTACAATGAGCAGTTCTTC. Translating gives CASSQSQGAYNEQFF.